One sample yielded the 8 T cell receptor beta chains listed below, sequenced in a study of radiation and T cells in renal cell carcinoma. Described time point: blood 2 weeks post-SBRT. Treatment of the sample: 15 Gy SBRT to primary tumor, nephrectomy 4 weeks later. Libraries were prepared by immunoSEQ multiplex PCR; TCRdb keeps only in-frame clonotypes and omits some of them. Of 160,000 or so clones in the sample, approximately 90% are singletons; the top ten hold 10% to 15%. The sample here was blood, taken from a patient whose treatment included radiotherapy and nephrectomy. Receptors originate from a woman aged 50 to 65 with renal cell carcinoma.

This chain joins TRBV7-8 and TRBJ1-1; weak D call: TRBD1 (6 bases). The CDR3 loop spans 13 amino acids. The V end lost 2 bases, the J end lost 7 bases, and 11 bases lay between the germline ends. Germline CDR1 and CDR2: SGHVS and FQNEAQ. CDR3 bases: TGTGCCAGCAGCTTAACGGGGGCTGGTGAAGCTTTCTTT. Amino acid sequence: CASSLTGAGEAFF.

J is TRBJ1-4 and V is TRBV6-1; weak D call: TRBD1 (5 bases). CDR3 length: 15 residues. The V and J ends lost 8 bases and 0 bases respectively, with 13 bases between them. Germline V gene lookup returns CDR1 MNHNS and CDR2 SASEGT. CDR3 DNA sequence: TGTGCCAGCGGACGGGACCGCACAACTAATGAAAAACTGTTTTTT. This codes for CASGRDRTTNEKLFF.

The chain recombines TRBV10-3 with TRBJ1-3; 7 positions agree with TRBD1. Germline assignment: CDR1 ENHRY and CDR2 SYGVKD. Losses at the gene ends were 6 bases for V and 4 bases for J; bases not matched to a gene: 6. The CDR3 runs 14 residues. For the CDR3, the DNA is TGTGCCATCAGCGCAGGGGGTTCGGGAAACACCATATATTTT. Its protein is CAISAGGSGNTIYF.

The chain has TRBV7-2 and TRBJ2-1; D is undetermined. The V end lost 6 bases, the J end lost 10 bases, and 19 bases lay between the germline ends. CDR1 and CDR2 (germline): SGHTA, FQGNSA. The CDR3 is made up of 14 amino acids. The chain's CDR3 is CASSISLEVYEQFF. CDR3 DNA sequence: TGTGCCAGCAGTATATCCCTAGAGGTTTACGAGCAGTTCTTC.

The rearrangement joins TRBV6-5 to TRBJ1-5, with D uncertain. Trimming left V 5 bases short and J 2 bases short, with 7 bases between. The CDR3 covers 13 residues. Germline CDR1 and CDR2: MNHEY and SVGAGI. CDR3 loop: CASSRLGNQPQHF. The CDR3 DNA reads TGTGCCAGCAGTAGACTAGGCAATCAGCCCCAGCATTTT.

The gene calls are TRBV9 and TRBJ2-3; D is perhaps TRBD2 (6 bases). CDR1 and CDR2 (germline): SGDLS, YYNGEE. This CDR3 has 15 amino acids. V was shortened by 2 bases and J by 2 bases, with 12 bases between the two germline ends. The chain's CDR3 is CASSVAGYATDTQYF. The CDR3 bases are TGTGCCAGCAGCGTGGCGGGGTATGCCACAGATACGCAGTATTTT. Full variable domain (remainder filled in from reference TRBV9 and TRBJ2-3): DSGVTQTPKHLITATGQRVTLRCSPRSGDLSVYWYQQSLDQGLQFLIQYYNGEERAKGNILERFSAQQFPDLHSELNLSSLELGDSALYFCASSVAGYATDTQYFGPGTRLTVL.

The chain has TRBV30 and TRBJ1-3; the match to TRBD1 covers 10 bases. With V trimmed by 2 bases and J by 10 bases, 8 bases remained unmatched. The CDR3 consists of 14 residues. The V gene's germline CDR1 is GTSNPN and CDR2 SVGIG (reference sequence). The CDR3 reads CAWSSSTGGLTIYF. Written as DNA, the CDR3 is TGTGCCTGGAGTTCCTCGACAGGGGGCTTGACCATATATTTT.

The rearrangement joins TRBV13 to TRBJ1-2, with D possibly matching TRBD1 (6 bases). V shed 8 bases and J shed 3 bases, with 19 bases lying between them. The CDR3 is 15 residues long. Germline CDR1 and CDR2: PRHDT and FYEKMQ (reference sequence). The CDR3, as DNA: TGTGCCAGCCTTTTTAACGGGGGGCAGGACTATGGCTACACCTTC. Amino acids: CASLFNGGQDYGYTF.